The 25 T cell receptor beta chains given below trace back to one sample, sequenced in a study of blood T cell repertoires in COVID-19. The method was immunoSEQ multiplex PCR; TCRdb's version includes in-frame clones alone and lacks a portion of them. This table holds about 130,000 clones, 60% to 80% found once. Source material: peripheral blood. These receptors all stem from a man in his 60s who had recovered from COVID-19.

The V and J genes are TRBV19 and TRBJ2-1; D possibly corresponds to TRBD2 (5 bases). CDR1 and CDR2 from the germline V gene are LNHDA and SQIVND (reference sequence). Trimming cost V 6 bases and J 0 bases, with 9 bases left between them. This CDR3 has 14 residues. In DNA form, the CDR3 reads TGTGCCAGTAGCCGTACTAGCTCCTACAATGAGCAGTTCTTC. Amino acids: CASSRTSSYNEQFF. The variable domain in full, completed from reference TRBV19 and TRBJ2-1, reads DGGITQSPKYLFRKEGQNVTLSCEQNLNHDAMYWYRQDPGQGLRLIYYSQIVNDFQKGDIAEGYSVSREKKESFPLTVTSAQKNPTAFYLCASSRTSSYNEQFFGPGTRLTVL.

The chain carries TRBV6-6 and TRBJ2-3, with 12 bases fitting TRBD2. CDR1 is MNHNY, CDR2 SVGAGI, per germline (reference sequence). The CDR3 runs to 14 residues. V shed 6 bases and J 5 bases; nucleotides not matched to a gene: 3. The CDR3 sequence is CASRLAGGVDTQYF. The DNA for the CDR3 is TGTGCCAGCAGACTAGCGGGGGGCGTAGATACGCAGTATTTT.

This clone was detected only once. V gene TRBV9 combines with J gene TRBJ1-6, with D unclear. The CDR3 extends over 12 amino acids. Germline V gene data show CDR1 as SGDLS and CDR2 as YYNGEE. Trimming took off 5 bases at V and 8 bases at J, with 8 bases between the two ends. Here the CDR3 reads CASRRNDSPLHF. DNA of the CDR3: TGTGCCAGCAGGCGCAACGATTCACCCCTCCACTTT.

This chain connects TRBV4-1 to TRBJ1-1; TRBD1 agrees at 10 bases. The CDR3 is 15 residues long. With 4 bases clipped from V and 6 bases from J, the junction kept 8 bases outside the gene matches. Germline lookup yields CDR1 MGHRA and CDR2 YSYEKL. CDR3 in amino acids: CASSPRQGAGAEAFF. The CDR3 coding sequence is TGCGCCAGCAGCCCTAGACAGGGGGCGGGCGCTGAAGCTTTCTTT.

The V call is TRBV24-1, the J call TRBJ1-5; 10 bases align to TRBD1. The CDR3 contains 16 residues. Germline trimming cut 2 bases from V and 7 bases from J; bases unmatched to any gene: 7. CDR1 is KGHDR, CDR2 SFDVKD, per germline. DNA for the CDR3: TGTGCCACCAGTGATTCGACAGGGGGCGCGAGACAGCCCCAGCATTTT. It specifies CATSDSTGGARQPQHF.

The chain has TRBV20-1 and TRBJ2-1; 10 bases line up with TRBD2. V lost 3 bases to trimming and J lost 5 bases; unmatched junction nucleotides: 7. The CDR3 contains 15 residues. Looked up from germline, CDR1 is DFQATT and CDR2 is SNEGSKA (reference sequence). The CDR3 here is CSASIGLAVNNEQFF. The CDR3 bases are TGCAGTGCTAGTATCGGACTAGCGGTTAACAATGAGCAGTTCTTC.

The chain uses TRBV4-1 and TRBJ1-2; TRBD1 matches 7 bases. The germline V gene encodes CDR1 MGHRA and CDR2 YSYEKL. This CDR3 comprises 14 residues. The junction had 8 bases not matched to a gene; V was cut back by 2 bases and J by 8 bases. CDR3 sequence (DNA): TGCGCCAGCAGCCAACTTACAGGGGCAGGCGGCTACACCTTC. Translation: CASSQLTGAGGYTF.

CDR3 loop: CASREDRANSPLHF. The CDR3 region has the DNA TGTGCCAGCAGAGAGGACAGGGCTAATTCACCCCTCCACTTT. V and J are TRBV28 and TRBJ1-6; 8 nucleotides agree with TRBD1. Germline V gene sequence: CDR1 MDHEN, CDR2 SYDVKM. V lost 6 bases, J lost 6 bases, and 4 bases stayed unmatched. CDR3 length equals 14 residues.

The chain joins TRBV18 to TRBJ1-2; no firm D call. This CDR3 has 14 residues. Germline CDR1 reads KGHSH; CDR2 reads LQKENI. Trimming removed 6 bases at V and 0 bases at J, with 11 bases between. The chain's CDR3 is CASSLGRANYGYTF. CDR3 bases: TGTGCCAGCTCCCTTGGGAGGGCTAACTATGGCTACACCTTC.

The V call is TRBV2, the J call TRBJ2-1; D gene unclear. The germline V gene has CDR1 SNHLY and CDR2 FYNNEI. The germline V and J ends were trimmed by 5 bases and 2 bases, with 7 bases remaining between them. The CDR3 sequence is 13 residues long. The CDR3 DNA is TGTGCCAGCAGTAATCCTACCTACAATGAGCAGTTCTTC. This codes for CASSNPTYNEQFF.

This chain links TRBV21-1 with TRBJ1-4. TRBV21-1 is classified as a pseudogene. This CDR3 has 15 amino acids. This CDR3 reads CASSKIGVTNEKLFF. The CDR3 nucleotides read TGTGCCAGCAGCAAAATCGGGGTGACTAATGAAAAACTGTTTTTT.

The chain has TRBV6-5 and TRBJ1-6; weak D call: TRBD1 (5 bases). The CDR3 is 13 amino acids. Germline V lookup: CDR1 MNHEY, CDR2 SVGAGI. V shed 10 bases and J shed 8 bases, with 15 bases lying between them. The CDR3: CATRRGKDSPLHF. The CDR3, as DNA: TGTGCCACCCGCCGGGGGAAAGATTCACCCCTCCACTTT.

V gene TRBV19 combines with J gene TRBJ2-5, with D perhaps TRBD2 (5 bases). The CDR3 runs to 15 residues. V shed 6 bases and J shed 5 bases, with 19 bases lying between them. The V gene's germline CDR1 is LNHDA and CDR2 SQIVND (reference sequence). CDR3 region: CASSRRTDPGETQYF. CDR3 bases: TGTGCCAGTAGCCGCCGGACGGACCCGGGGGAGACCCAGTACTTC.

The chain employs TRBV7-9 and TRBJ1-1; TRBD1 might be the D (6 bases). V was clipped by 2 bases and J by 4 bases, with 11 bases between them. Germline CDR1 is SEHNR and CDR2 is FQNEAQ (reference sequence). The CDR3 has 14 residues. The CDR3 loop reads CASSLSTGLTEAFF. CDR3 coding DNA: TGTGCCAGCAGCTTATCAACAGGGCTCACTGAAGCTTTCTTT.

V gene TRBV19 combines with J gene TRBJ2-4; 8 nucleotides match TRBD2. The germline V gene has CDR1 LNHDA and CDR2 SQIVND (reference sequence). There are 14 residues in the CDR3. Trimming cost V 4 bases and J 7 bases; bases outside gene matches: 6. CDR3 sequence reads: CASSNGRAVNIQYF. DNA of the CDR3: TGTGCCAGTAGTAACGGGAGGGCCGTGAACATTCAGTACTTC. The whole variable domain, filled in from reference TRBV19 and TRBJ2-4, reads DGGITQSPKYLFRKEGQNVTLSCEQNLNHDAMYWYRQDPGQGLRLIYYSQIVNDFQKGDIAEGYSVSREKKESFPLTVTSAQKNPTAFYLCASSNGRAVNIQYFGAGTRLSVL.

The rearrangement joins TRBV19 to TRBJ2-3, with 11 positions matching TRBD1. Germline trimming cut 1 base from V and 5 bases from J; bases unmatched to any gene: 11. CDR1 is LNHDA and CDR2 is SQIVND in the germline V gene (reference sequence). This CDR3 is 18 amino acids long. The CDR3 here is CASSIGYAGTGGVDTQYF. CDR3 in DNA: TGTGCCAGTAGTATAGGCTACGCCGGGACAGGGGGGGTAGATACGCAGTATTTT.

The chain joins TRBV4-1 to TRBJ1-1; TRBD1 agrees at 8 bases. Germline CDR1 MGHRA, CDR2 YSYEKL. With V trimmed by 0 bases and J by 0 bases, 0 bases remained unmatched. The CDR3 is made up of 15 amino acids. In nucleotides, the CDR3 is TGCGCCAGCAGCCAAGAGACAGGGGTGAACACTGAAGCTTTCTTT. This encodes CASSQETGVNTEAFF.

This chain's CDR3 is CASSEGGEPSRKEQYF. DNA for the CDR3: TGTGCCAGCAGTGAAGGGGGTGAGCCTAGCAGAAAGGAGCAGTACTTC. V and J are TRBV2 and TRBJ2-7; TRBD2 is a possible D gene (5 bases). Trimming cost V 1 base and J 7 bases, with 20 bases left between them. The V gene's germline CDR1 is SNHLY and CDR2 FYNNEI. This CDR3 has 16 amino acids.

As regards this clone: Other DNA variants within this sample encode the same CDR3. The chain combines TRBV29-1 with TRBJ1-4; 7 nucleotides agree with TRBD1. The CDR3 sequence is 12 residues long. Germline-derived CDR1 and CDR2 are SQVTM and ANQGSEA. Trimming cost V 5 bases and J 8 bases; bases outside gene matches: 5. CDR3 sequence: CSVRQGNEKLFF. The CDR3 nucleotides read TGCAGCGTTCGACAGGGTAACGAAAAACTGTTTTTT. Variable domain in full (rest from reference TRBV29-1 and TRBJ1-4): SAVISQKPSRDICQRGTSLTIQCQVDSQVTMMFWYRQQPGQSLTLIATANQGSEATYESGFVIDKFPISRPNLTFSTLTVSNMSPEDSSIYLCSVRQGNEKLFFGSGTQLSVL.

The rearrangement uses TRBV5-1 and TRBJ2-6; D not resolved. Between the trimmed V and J ends, which lost 3 bases and 2 bases, there was a span of 6 bases. CDR3 size: 14 residues. Per germline, CDR1 SGHRS and CDR2 YFSETQ. CDR3 residues: CASSSSAGANVLTF. Here the CDR3 DNA reads TGCGCCAGCAGCTCATCGGCTGGGGCCAACGTCCTGACTTTC.

This clone has at least ten counts. The rearrangement links TRBV5-1 to TRBJ2-7, with D possibly TRBD2 on 6 matching bases. This CDR3 comprises 14 residues. Germline V lookup: CDR1 SGHRS, CDR2 YFSETQ. Trimming took 1 base from V and 2 from J, leaving 10 bases between them. CDR3 in amino acids: CASSLLGGTYEQYF. The CDR3, as DNA: TGCGCCAGCAGCTTGTTGGGGGGAACCTACGAGCAGTACTTC.

The chain links TRBV27 to TRBJ1-6, with D unclear. The CDR3 covers 16 residues. Germline lookup yields CDR1 MNHEY and CDR2 SMNVEV (reference sequence). Deletions cut 0 bases from V and 9 bases from J, with 15 bases between. The CDR3 sequence is CASSLSSEGRSSPLHF. CDR3 coding DNA: TGTGCCAGCAGTTTATCGAGTGAAGGGAGAAGTTCACCCCTCCACTTT.

V usage is TRBV7-2 and J usage is TRBJ2-1; TRBD2 aligns across 9 bases. CDR1 is SGHTA and CDR2 is FQGNSA in the germline V gene. V was clipped by 4 bases and J by 4 bases; unmatched bases: 5. This CDR3 is 15 amino acids long. CDR3 sequence reads: CASSSSSGAYNEQFF. CDR3 sequence (DNA): TGTGCCAGCAGCTCGTCTAGCGGGGCTTACAATGAGCAGTTCTTC.

This chain uses TRBV19 with TRBJ2-7, with TRBD1 identical over 8 bases. The CDR3 length is 14 residues. The germline V gene has CDR1 LNHDA and CDR2 SQIVND (reference sequence). J lost 2 bases, V lost 4 bases, and 4 bases had no gene match. In nucleotides, the CDR3 is TGTGCCAGTAGTAGGACAGGGCGCCCCTACGAGCAGTACTTC. This encodes CASSRTGRPYEQYF.

This chain joins TRBV19 and TRBJ1-5; no firm D call. V lost 7 bases and J 4 bases, leaving 17 bases between the germline ends. The CDR3 runs to 15 residues. Germline-derived CDR1 and CDR2 are LNHDA and SQIVND (reference sequence). The CDR3, as DNA: TGTGCCAGTAATGGGCCTTGGACGGGGAATCAGCCCCAGCATTTT. Translating gives CASNGPWTGNQPQHF. The full variable domain, rest sourced from reference TRBV19 and TRBJ1-5, is DGGITQSPKYLFRKEGQNVTLSCEQNLNHDAMYWYRQDPGQGLRLIYYSQIVNDFQKGDIAEGYSVSREKKESFPLTVTSAQKNPTAFYLCASNGPWTGNQPQHFGDGTRLSIL.